The 9 T cell receptor beta chains presented below share a single source sample, sequenced in a study of STAT3 mutations in large granular lymphocyte leukemia. Overall study results and limits: Every T-cell large granular lymphocyte leukemia patient had at least one immunodominant TCR beta clonotype.

These TCRs are of unknown antigen specificity. Using immunoSEQ multiplex PCR, the repertoire was profiled, and TCRdb retains in-frame clones only, with some absent. The sample lists under 25,000 clones, around 92% occurring once. Sequenced sample: peripheral blood mononuclear cells. These receptors were taken from a man in his 60s with T-cell large granular lymphocyte leukemia. Some clones in this sample may be carry-over from other donors' samples.

This chain joins TRBV5-4 and TRBJ1-4; no clear D. CDR1 and CDR2 (germline): SGHNT, YYREEE (reference sequence). The CDR3 is made up of 15 amino acids. V was shortened by 5 bases and J by 4 bases, with 15 bases between the two germline ends. CDR3 nucleotides: TGTGCCAGCAGTCGTGAAGCCACCTTTAATGAAAAACTGTTTTTT. This sequence encodes CASSREATFNEKLFF.

The rearrangement links TRBV27 to TRBJ1-4; D possibly corresponds to TRBD1 (6 bases). Germline values: CDR1 MNHEY, CDR2 SMNVEV (reference sequence). V gave up 0 bases and J gave up 4 bases, with 21 bases separating them. This CDR3 spans 19 amino acids. CDR3 coding DNA: TGTGCCAGCAGTTTATCGGGTGGGGGGGCGTTTGGCAATAATGAAAAACTGTTTTTT. Protein: CASSLSGGGAFGNNEKLFF.

The chain is built from TRBV5-4 and TRBJ2-1; the match to TRBD1 covers 7 bases. This CDR3 contains 15 residues. Germline V gives CDR1 SGHNT, CDR2 YYREEE (reference sequence). J lost 4 bases, V lost 1 base, and 5 bases had no gene match. In DNA, the CDR3 is TGTGCCAGCAGCTTGAGGACAGGAAAATACAATGAGCAGTTCTTC. Translating gives CASSLRTGKYNEQFF.

V usage is TRBV19 and J usage is TRBJ2-3; D is uncertain. The V gene lost 1 base and the J gene lost 3 bases, with 8 bases spanning the gap. Germline CDR1 reads LNHDA; CDR2 reads SQIVND (reference sequence). This CDR3 is 14 amino acids long. CDR3: CASSIGGRTDTQYF. In nucleotides, the CDR3 is TGTGCCAGTAGTATAGGGGGTCGGACAGATACGCAGTATTTT.

The chain links TRBV19 to TRBJ2-2, with 9 nucleotides matching TRBD2. The CDR3 is made up of 14 amino acids. After removal of 5 bases from V and 7 bases from J, the junction contained 5 bases not matched to a gene. CDR1 is LNHDA and CDR2 is SQIVND in the germline V gene (reference sequence). The CDR3 loop reads CASSEGLARGELFF. DNA of the CDR3: TGTGCCAGTAGTGAGGGACTAGCACGCGGGGAGCTGTTTTTT.

V and J are TRBV5-1 and TRBJ2-5, with D perhaps matching TRBD1 (6 bases). Looked up from germline, CDR1 is SGHRS and CDR2 is YFSETQ. V was cut by 3 bases and J by 0 bases, with 12 bases left in between. The CDR3 is 15 amino acids. The DNA of the CDR3 is TGCGCCAGCAGCTGGGGTGGGGGCGACCAAGAGACCCAGTACTTC. Its protein is CASSWGGGDQETQYF.

The J gene is TRBJ1-1, the V gene TRBV10-2; 7 bases are shared with TRBD1. CDR1 and CDR2 (germline): WSHSY, SAAADI. Germline trimming cut 6 bases from V and 3 bases from J; bases unmatched to any gene: 4. The CDR3 consists of 13 residues. The DNA of the CDR3 is TGCGCCAGCAGGGGCAGGGGGTACACTGAAGCTTTCTTT. Translation gives CASRGRGYTEAFF.

V is TRBV5-1 and J is TRBJ2-7; tentative D call: TRBD1 (6 bases). Germline V CDR1 and CDR2: SGHRS, YFSETQ. This CDR3 contains 15 residues. V lost 3 bases and J lost 2, with 15 bases in between. The DNA for the CDR3 is TGCGCCAGCAGCTCCTTGTCAGGGGAAACCTACGAGCAGTACTTC. Protein sequence: CASSSLSGETYEQYF.

This sequence joins TRBV5-1 and TRBJ2-3; D is perhaps TRBD1 (6 bases). The CDR3 has 14 amino acids. Trimming shortened V by 4 bases and J by 3 bases, and 12 bases separated the two germline ends. The germline V gene encodes CDR1 SGHRS and CDR2 YFSETQ. The CDR3 reads CASSPRTETDTQYF. In DNA form, the CDR3 reads TGCGCCAGCAGCCCCCGGACAGAAACAGATACGCAGTATTTT.